The 30 T cell receptor beta chains below all came from one sample that was sequenced in a study of Ad26.COV2.S vaccination and SARS-CoV-2 variants (dated by TCRdb to the early 2020s). The library came from the immunoSEQ multiplex PCR assay. This is the immuneACCESS table as TCRdb keeps it, with only in-frame sequences that have V and J called. A part of the clones is gone; compared with another copy, unresolved V genes explain less than half, and the rest is unexplained. In this sample the table shows 350,000 to 450,000 clones, over 75% of which occur a single time. Clones ranked in the top ten supply around 1.8% of the sample. This sample's treatment or condition label indicates: roughly 18 received Ad26.COV2.S at low or high dose, single or two shots; 5 received placebo; per-sample allocation not given. For vaccine and placebo recipients, the sequenced repertoires came from samples collected on day 63 after the first injection.

The source was peripheral blood, collected in a trial of Ad26.COV2.S vaccine versus placebo. These receptors were collected from a person aged 18-60 years who received the Ad26.COV2.S COVID-19 vaccine or a placebo.

The J gene is TRBJ2-7, the V gene TRBV7-6, with 7 bases aligning to TRBD2. With 5 bases clipped from V and 4 bases from J, the junction kept 14 bases outside the gene matches. The CDR3 has 16 amino acids. Germline V gives CDR1 SGHVS, CDR2 FNYEAQ. In DNA form, the CDR3 reads TGTGCCAGCAGCCCTAGCGGAGACCTAGCTCCTTACGAGCAGTACTTC. It translates to CASSPSGDLAPYEQYF.

The V call is TRBV13, the J call TRBJ2-7, with 7 bases aligning to TRBD2. CDR1 PRHDT and CDR2 FYEKMQ come from the germline V gene (reference sequence). This CDR3 has 14 residues. With 6 bases clipped from V and 7 bases from J, the junction kept 12 bases outside the gene matches. The CDR3 DNA reads TGTGCCAGCAGTCCGGGAGGCCGGGGTGGGGAGCAGTACTTC. The encoded protein is CASSPGGRGGEQYF.

The rearrangement uses TRBV6-2 or TRBV6-3 and TRBJ2-7; D may correspond to TRBD1 or TRBD2 (6 bases each). Trimming stripped 0 bases from V and 2 bases from J, with 17 bases between. CDR3 length equals 17 residues. From germline, CDR1 is MNHEY and CDR2 SVGEGT. This CDR3 reads CASSYSMWRDNTYEQYF. The CDR3 DNA is TGTGCCAGCAGTTACTCGATGTGGCGGGACAACACCTACGAGCAGTACTTC.

This chain connects TRBV9 to TRBJ2-1; D tentatively fits TRBD1 or TRBD2 (6 bases each). CDR1 and CDR2 (germline): SGDLS, YYNGEE. CDR3 length: 14 residues. Trimming took off 4 bases at V and 5 bases at J, with 13 bases between the two ends. The CDR3 sequence: CASSLGGGNNEQFF. CDR3 bases: TGTGCCAGCAGCCTTGGAGGGGGGAACAATGAGCAGTTCTTC. Full variable domain (rest looked up from reference TRBV9 and TRBJ2-1): DSGVTQTPKHLITATGQRVTLRCSPRSGDLSVYWYQQSLDQGLQFLIQYYNGEERAKGNILERFSAQQFPDLHSELNLSSLELGDSALYFCASSLGGGNNEQFFGPGTRLTVL.

The genes are TRBV5-6 and TRBJ2-5; D might be TRBD2 (5 bases). CDR1 and CDR2 from the germline V gene are SGHDT and YYEEEE. The CDR3 has 16 residues. The V gene lost 0 bases and the J gene lost 2 bases, with 14 bases spanning the gap. CDR3 sequence (DNA): TGTGCCAGCAGCTTGGCCGGGCAGGCGGGTCAAGAGACCCAGTACTTC. Its protein is CASSLAGQAGQETQYF.

The chain uses TRBV24-1 and TRBJ1-3, with 8 bases lining up with TRBD1. The trim removed 5 bases at V and 0 bases at J, leaving 11 bases unmatched. The germline CDR1 and CDR2 sequences are KGHDR and SFDVKD. This CDR3 contains 18 residues. The DNA for the CDR3 is TGTGCCACCAGTGCCGCGGGGACAGGCGACATCTCTGGAAACACCATATATTTT. Translation: CATSAAGTGDISGNTIYF.

The chain recombines TRBV4-2 with TRBJ2-7, with D possibly being TRBD1 (6 bases). Trimming took off 5 bases at V and 6 bases at J, with 23 bases between the two ends. This CDR3 contains 16 residues. Per germline, CDR1 LGHNA and CDR2 YNFKEQ. This chain's CDR3 is CASSSSDRTAPGEQYF. The CDR3 bases are TGTGCCAGCAGCTCGTCGGACCGGACAGCCCCGGGCGAGCAGTACTTC.

This CDR3 reads CASSSTGVETEAFF. CDR3 sequence (DNA): TGCGCCAGCAGCTCAACAGGGGTGGAAACTGAAGCTTTCTTT. The chain has TRBV5-1 and TRBJ1-1, with TRBD1 identical over 7 bases. The germline gives CDR1 SGHRS, CDR2 YFSETQ. The CDR3 has 14 amino acids. With V trimmed by 3 bases and J by 5 bases, 7 bases remained unmatched.

V gene TRBV30 combines with J gene TRBJ2-7; either TRBD1 or TRBD2 may fit D (6 bases each). The V gene lost 3 bases and the J gene lost 1 base, with 10 bases spanning the gap. The CDR3 loop spans 13 amino acids. Germline-derived CDR1 and CDR2 are GTSNPN and SVGIG (reference sequence). As DNA, the CDR3 is TGTGCCTGGAGCGGGGGCAGGTCCTACGAGCAGTACTTC. This codes for CAWSGGRSYEQYF. Full variable domain (rest looked up from reference TRBV30 and TRBJ2-7): SQTIHQWPATLVQPVGSPLSLECTVEGTSNPNLYWYRQAAGRGLQLLFYSVGIGQISSEVPQNLSASRPQDRQFILSSKKLLLSDSGFYLCAWSGGRSYEQYFGPGTRLTVT.

In its sample, this clone was seen a few times. The chain recombines TRBV29-1 with TRBJ2-7; TRBD1 agrees at 8 bases. Germline assignment: CDR1 SQVTM and CDR2 ANQGSEA. CDR3 length equals 15 residues. Trimming at V came to 3 bases and at J to 3 bases, leaving 10 bases not matched to a gene. The CDR3 DNA reads TGCAGCGTTGATGTTGGACAGGGAGCTTACTACGAGCAGTACTTC. Translation: CSVDVGQGAYYEQYF.

Concerning this clone: The sample has other DNA sequences that encode this CDR3 too. J is TRBJ2-1 and V is TRBV9; 9 positions match TRBD2. The germline gives CDR1 SGDLS, CDR2 YYNGEE. This CDR3 comprises 15 residues. The J segment lost 2 bases and the V segment lost 2 bases, leaving 2 bases of the junction unmatched. In DNA form, the CDR3 reads TGTGCCAGCAGCGTCCTAGCGGGGACCTACAATGAGCAGTTCTTC. Translation gives CASSVLAGTYNEQFF. Combining the CDR3 with reference TRBV9 and TRBJ2-1 gives the whole variable domain DSGVTQTPKHLITATGQRVTLRCSPRSGDLSVYWYQQSLDQGLQFLIQYYNGEERAKGNILERFSAQQFPDLHSELNLSSLELGDSALYFCASSVLAGTYNEQFFGPGTRLTVL.

V usage is TRBV4-3 and J usage is TRBJ2-3; 10 positions match TRBD2. In germline, CDR1 is LGHNA, CDR2 YSLEER. The CDR3 is made up of 16 amino acids. J gave up 1 base and V 0 bases, and 1 base lay outside the gene matches. CDR3 loop: CASSQDLAGGTDTQYF. The CDR3 DNA sequence: TGCGCCAGCAGCCAAGACCTAGCGGGGGGCACAGATACGCAGTATTTT.

This chain connects TRBV19 to TRBJ2-1, with 14 bases that match TRBD2. J gave up 0 bases and V 8 bases, and 3 bases lay outside the gene matches. CDR1 is LNHDA, CDR2 SQIVND, per germline (reference sequence). The CDR3 covers 16 residues. The CDR3 region has the DNA TGTGCCAGTCTCGGGACTAGCGGGAGCTCCTACAATGAGCAGTTCTTC. Protein sequence: CASLGTSGSSYNEQFF. Based on the CDR3 plus reference TRBV19 and TRBJ2-1, the full variable domain is DGGITQSPKYLFRKEGQNVTLSCEQNLNHDAMYWYRQDPGQGLRLIYYSQIVNDFQKGDIAEGYSVSREKKESFPLTVTSAQKNPTAFYLCASLGTSGSSYNEQFFGPGTRLTVL.

The chain links TRBV6-2 or TRBV6-3 to TRBJ1-6; 12 nucleotides line up with TRBD1. Looked up from germline, CDR1 is MNHEY and CDR2 is SVGEGT. The CDR3 contains 17 residues. The J segment lost 8 bases and the V segment lost 5 bases, leaving 10 bases of the junction unmatched. CDR3 loop: CASSDPGQGAEDSPLHF. The CDR3 DNA reads as TGTGCCAGCAGTGACCCGGGACAGGGGGCTGAGGATTCACCCCTCCACTTT.

The rearrangement uses TRBV12-3 or TRBV12-4 and TRBJ1-1, with a tentative D call TRBD1 (5 bases). The CDR3 length is 12 residues. The V and J ends lost 1 base and 7 bases respectively, with 7 bases between them. CDR3 nucleotide sequence: TGTGCCAGCAGTTTAGGGAGGGGTGAAGCTTTCTTT. It translates to CASSLGRGEAFF.

This chain connects TRBV10-3 to TRBJ1-6; D not resolved. Germline V lookup: CDR1 ENHRY, CDR2 SYGVKD. V shed 3 bases and J shed 7 bases, with 7 bases lying between them. This CDR3 is 13 amino acids long. CDR3 sequence reads: CAISERRNSPLHF. The DNA of the CDR3 is TGTGCCATCAGTGAAAGGAGGAATTCACCCCTCCACTTT.

The J gene is TRBJ1-5, the V gene TRBV19; D not certain. The V end lost 7 bases, the J end lost 0 bases, and 10 bases lay between the germline ends. Germline loops: CDR1 LNHDA, CDR2 SQIVND (reference sequence). The CDR3 is 14 amino acids. The CDR3 protein is CASTTSVSNQPQHF. CDR3 in DNA: TGTGCCAGTACTACGTCGGTTAGCAATCAGCCCCAGCATTTT.

The rearrangement uses TRBV9 and TRBJ2-4; TRBD2 agrees at 8 bases. This CDR3 has 16 residues. The trim removed 4 bases at V and 1 base at J, leaving 7 bases unmatched. Per the germline V gene, CDR1 is SGDLS and CDR2 is YYNGEE. The CDR3 reads CASSSRGGPAKNIQYF. The CDR3, as DNA: TGTGCCAGCAGCTCCCGGGGGGGGCCGGCCAAAAACATTCAGTACTTC.

The CDR3 loop is CSARNNNEQFF. The CDR3, as DNA: TGCAGTGCTAGAAATAACAATGAGCAGTTCTTC. This sequence joins TRBV20-1 and TRBJ2-1; D gene uncertain. The ends were cut back, 2 bases at V and 5 bases at J, with 4 bases in the middle. The CDR3 is made up of 11 amino acids. Germline V gene sequence: CDR1 DFQATT, CDR2 SNEGSKA (reference sequence).

The chain has TRBV5-5 and TRBJ2-2; 8 positions agree with TRBD1. V trimming: 0 bases; J trimming: 2 bases; junction bases outside the gene matches: 3. This CDR3 has 16 amino acids. CDR1 SGHKS and CDR2 YYEKEE come from the germline V gene (reference sequence). CDR3 region: CASSLGQGRNTGELFF. CDR3 DNA: TGTGCCAGCAGCTTGGGACAGGGGAGAAACACCGGGGAGCTGTTTTTT.

The chain joins TRBV13 to TRBJ1-5, with no clear D. Per the germline V gene, CDR1 is PRHDT and CDR2 is FYEKMQ (reference sequence). V lost 5 bases, J lost 6 bases, and 17 bases lay in between. The CDR3 runs to 15 residues. The CDR3 DNA sequence: TGTGCCAGCAGCCGGGGTACGGGAGGCGGTCAGCCCCAGCATTTT. It codes for CASSRGTGGGQPQHF. The complete variable domain, with remaining parts taken from reference TRBV13 and TRBJ1-5, reads AAGVIQSPRHLIKEKRETATLKCYPIPRHDTVYWYQQGPGQDPQFLISFYEKMQSDKGSIPDRFSAQQFSDYHSELNMSSLELGDSALYFCASSRGTGGGQPQHFGDGTRLSIL.

The V call is TRBV6-5, the J call TRBJ2-2; D is possibly TRBD1 (5 bases). This CDR3 comprises 15 residues. Germline V gives CDR1 MNHEY, CDR2 SVGAGI. V was pared by 10 bases and J by 2 bases, with 17 bases between. CDR3 sequence: CATRRRVENTGELFF. The DNA for the CDR3 is TGTGCCACTCGTCGCAGGGTCGAAAACACCGGGGAGCTGTTTTTT.

The rearrangement links TRBV28 to TRBJ1-4; 7 nucleotides align to TRBD1. The junction had 7 bases not matched to a gene; V was cut back by 10 bases and J by 8 bases. Germline V CDR1 and CDR2: MDHEN, SYDVKM. The CDR3 consists of 12 residues. DNA of the CDR3: TGTGCCACAAGACAGGGAGGCGAAAAACTGTTTTTT. This sequence encodes CATRQGGEKLFF.

The chain couples TRBV13 to TRBJ2-3; 9 bases are shared with TRBD1. This CDR3 has 16 amino acids. The trim removed 5 bases at V and 2 bases at J, leaving 8 bases unmatched. The germline V gene has CDR1 PRHDT and CDR2 FYEKMQ (reference sequence). CDR3: CASSGWTGAITDTQYF. In DNA, the CDR3 is TGTGCCAGCAGCGGGTGGACAGGGGCCATCACAGATACGCAGTATTTT.

In its sample, this clone was seen a few times. The CDR3 sequence: CASSMARGPQHF. The CDR3 bases are TGTGCCAGTAGTATGGCCAGGGGACCCCAGCATTTT. The chain joins TRBV19 to TRBJ1-5; a possible D gene is TRBD1 (6 bases). In germline, CDR1 is LNHDA, CDR2 SQIVND (reference sequence). V lost 3 bases, J lost 10 bases, and 10 bases lay in between. The CDR3 runs to 12 residues.

This chain uses TRBV5-6 with TRBJ1-1; D call uncertain. Germline CDR1 reads SGHDT; CDR2 reads YYEEEE. The CDR3 loop spans 12 amino acids. The V gene lost 2 bases and the J gene lost 7 bases, with 9 bases spanning the gap. The chain's CDR3 is CASSFPHSEAFF. The CDR3 nucleotides are TGTGCCAGCAGCTTCCCCCACAGTGAAGCTTTCTTT.

This chain uses TRBV6-2 or TRBV6-3 with TRBJ2-7; D not certain. The length of the CDR3 is 13 residues. V was trimmed by 4 bases and J by 2 bases, leaving 9 bases between them. The germline V gene has CDR1 MNHEY and CDR2 SVGEGT. In nucleotides, the CDR3 is TGTGCCAGCAGTTCCGCCCATCCCTACGAGCAGTACTTC. Amino acid sequence: CASSSAHPYEQYF.

The CDR3 sequence is CASSYPRTSGRSRWNEQFF. The CDR3 bases are TGTGCCAGCAGTTACCCGAGGACTAGCGGGAGGTCGAGATGGAATGAGCAGTTCTTC. The rearrangement joins TRBV6-2 or TRBV6-3 to TRBJ2-1, with 14 bases identical to TRBD2. The CDR3 covers 19 residues. Germline V gene sequence: CDR1 MNHEY, CDR2 SVGEGT. V gave up 2 bases and J gave up 7 bases; unmatched junction bases: 13.

The rearrangement links TRBV5-1 to TRBJ1-1, with 7 bases aligning to TRBD1. The CDR3 extends over 14 amino acids. V gave up 2 bases and J gave up 8 bases; unmatched junction bases: 9. Looked up from germline, CDR1 is SGHRS and CDR2 is YFSETQ. CDR3 in amino acids: CASSFGDRWGEAFF. The CDR3 region has the DNA TGCGCCAGCAGCTTCGGGGACAGATGGGGCGAAGCTTTCTTT.

The CDR3 DNA reads TGTGCCTTCCGGGACAGTTACAATGAGCAGTTCTTC. It specifies CAFRDSYNEQFF. V gene TRBV30 combines with J gene TRBJ2-1, with 7 bases identical to TRBD1. The germline CDR1 and CDR2 sequences are GTSNPN and SVGIG (reference sequence). Trimming took 7 bases from V and 4 from J; bases not matched to a gene: 4. The CDR3 runs to 12 residues.